The 24 T cell receptor beta chains below were found in one sample sequenced in a study of metastatic and nonmetastatic thyroid tumors. TCRdb called clones again from the PCR reads with MiXCR. The data contain some 6,900 clones, 25% to 35% of them singletons. None of the patients had undergone any treatment ahead of thyroid surgery. Material: tumor tissue. The source of these receptors is a female donor with papillary thyroid cancer or a benign thyroid nodule (not recorded which). Some clones in this sample may be carry-over from other donors' samples.

A single count supports this clone. The rearrangement links TRBV20-1 to TRBJ1-5, with D perhaps matching TRBD1 (6 bases). Germline lookup yields CDR1 DFQATT and CDR2 SNEGSKA (reference sequence). Trimming took off 3 bases at V and 5 bases at J, with 11 bases between the two ends. The CDR3 extends over 13 amino acids. The CDR3 DNA reads as TGCAGTGCTAGCCAACAGGGAGATCAGCCCCAGCATTTT. As protein: CSASQQGDQPQHF.

The chain recombines TRBV5-5 with TRBJ1-5; 10 bases align to TRBD1. V lost 3 bases to trimming and J lost 7 bases; unmatched junction nucleotides: 4. CDR3 length: 14 residues. Germline loops: CDR1 SGHKS, CDR2 YYEKEE (reference sequence). CDR3 sequence: CASSWTGGDQPQHF. The CDR3 DNA reads as TGTGCCAGCAGCTGGACAGGGGGAGACCAGCCCCAGCATTTT.

This clone is labeled as medium-sized. The chain combines TRBV7-6 with TRBJ2-1; 14 bases line up with TRBD2. V was clipped by 0 bases and J by 9 bases; unmatched bases: 1. Germline CDR1 SGHVS, CDR2 FNYEAQ. The CDR3 totals 15 residues. CDR3 region: CASSLAGTSGSEQFF. The DNA for the CDR3 is TGTGCCAGCAGCTTAGCGGGGACTAGCGGGAGTGAGCAGTTCTTC.

V gene TRBV6-1 combines with J gene TRBJ2-7; 8 bases line up with TRBD2. The CDR3 loop spans 13 amino acids. The germline V gene has CDR1 MNHNS and CDR2 SASEGT. V shed 10 bases, J shed 1 base, and the junction held 6 bases outside the gene matches. The CDR3 loop reads CAILLAASYEQYF. CDR3 bases: TGTGCCATCCTACTAGCGGCTTCCTACGAGCAGTACTTC.

This clone is medium-sized by share. The V call is TRBV6-5, the J call TRBJ2-1, with 10 bases identical to TRBD1. This CDR3 contains 19 residues. Germline CDR1 reads MNHEY; CDR2 reads SVGAGI. Germline trimming cut 4 bases from V and 5 bases from J; bases unmatched to any gene: 17. CDR3 sequence reads: CASSLGYGQGGTGDNEQFF. For the CDR3, the DNA is TGTGCCAGCAGTTTGGGGTACGGACAGGGGGGAACCGGAGACAATGAGCAGTTCTTC.

This clone has at least ten counts. Mismatch with germline at one junction end may stem from a read error. V is TRBV25-1 and J is TRBJ2-5; no reliable D call. Germline V gene lookup returns CDR1 MGHDK and CDR2 SYGVNS. This CDR3 spans 9 amino acids. CDR3 in amino acids: CASTLKLDF. CDR3 DNA: TGTGCCAGCACTCTCAAGTTGGACTTC.

This clone appeared a few times. The chain couples TRBV20-1 to TRBJ1-2; D call uncertain. The length of the CDR3 is 13 residues. Germline CDR1 reads DFQATT; CDR2 reads SNEGSKA (reference sequence). Trimming stripped 6 bases from V and 0 bases from J, with 11 bases between. CDR3 amino acids: CSAKSPTNYGYTF. The CDR3 coding sequence is TGCAGTGCCAAGTCTCCTACTAACTATGGCTACACCTTC.

This chain connects TRBV11-2 to TRBJ1-1, with D hard to call. In germline, CDR1 is SGHAT, CDR2 FQNNGV. V was pared by 7 bases and J by 5 bases, with 20 bases between. The CDR3 runs to 15 residues. CDR3 region: CASTTLLFGQTEAFF. In DNA, the CDR3 is TGTGCCAGCACAACCCTTCTGTTCGGGCAAACTGAAGCTTTCTTT. The whole variable domain, filled in from reference TRBV11-2 and TRBJ1-1, reads EAGVAQSPRYKIIEKRQSVAFWCNPISGHATLYWYQQILGQGPKLLIQFQNNGVVDDSQLPKDRFSAERLKGVDSTLKIQPAKLEDSAVYLCASTTLLFGQTEAFFGQGTRLTVV.

The table lists this clone with a few counts. The genes are TRBV29-1 and TRBJ2-1, with 11 bases lining up with TRBD2. The CDR3 is 13 amino acids. Germline trimming cut 7 bases from V and 3 bases from J; bases unmatched to any gene: 2. In germline, CDR1 is SQVTM, CDR2 ANQGSEA. CDR3 in DNA: TGCAGCGCCGGGACTAGCGGCTACAATGAGCAGTTCTTC. It specifies CSAGTSGYNEQFF.

This chain links TRBV3-1 with TRBJ2-7; no clear D. CDR1 and CDR2 from the germline V gene are LGHDT and YNNKEL (reference sequence). The CDR3 runs 11 residues. Trimming shortened V by 2 bases and J by 7 bases, and 6 bases separated the two germline ends. CDR3: CASSQMGEQYF. As DNA, the CDR3 is TGTGCCAGCAGCCAAATGGGGGAGCAGTACTTC.

This clone appeared a few times. V gene TRBV30 combines with J gene TRBJ1-4, with D possibly TRBD1 on 5 matching bases. V lost 4 bases and J lost 5, with 11 bases in between. The length of the CDR3 is 13 residues. Germline CDR1 GTSNPN, CDR2 SVGIG (reference sequence). The CDR3 nucleotides read TGTGCCTGGAAGCGGACATTAAATGAAAAACTGTTTTTT. Protein: CAWKRTLNEKLFF.

The rearrangement links TRBV20-1 to TRBJ2-7, with TRBD1 matching over 11 bases. CDR3 size: 13 residues. Germline V gene lookup returns CDR1 DFQATT and CDR2 SNEGSKA (reference sequence). Germline trimming cut 6 bases from V and 5 bases from J; bases unmatched to any gene: 6. The CDR3 DNA follows: TGCAGTGCACCGGACAGGGGGCGCAACGAGCAGTACTTC. This translates into CSAPDRGRNEQYF.

Within the sample, this clone is medium-sized (0.01 to 0.1%). The chain is built from TRBV2 and TRBJ2-7; no clear D. CDR1 and CDR2 (germline): SNHLY, FYNNEI. Trimming shortened V by 5 bases and J by 3 bases, and 14 bases separated the two germline ends. The CDR3 covers 14 residues. Here the CDR3 reads CASSSLGNYYEQYF. The CDR3 coding sequence is TGTGCCAGCAGTTCTCTTGGAAATTACTACGAGCAGTACTTC.

The rearrangement uses TRBV5-1 and TRBJ2-7; D is perhaps TRBD2 (7 bases). Trimming left V 5 bases short and J 3 bases short, with 12 bases between. There are 13 residues in the CDR3. Germline V gene lookup returns CDR1 SGHRS and CDR2 YFSETQ. The CDR3 coding sequence is TGCGCCAGCAGGGGGGGGGCCGGCTACGAGCAGTACTTC. This sequence encodes CASRGGAGYEQYF. Variable domain in full (rest from reference TRBV5-1 and TRBJ2-7): KAGVTQTPRYLIKTRGQQVTLSCSPISGHRSVSWYQQTPGQGLQFLFEYFSETQRNKGNFPGRFSGRQFSNSRSEMNVSTLELGDSALYLCASRGGAGYEQYFGPGTRLTVT.

In DNA, the CDR3 is TGTGCCAGCAGCCTGGGGGATACGCAGTATTTT. It is translated as CASSLGDTQYF. This chain uses TRBV12-3 or TRBV12-4 with TRBJ2-3; no definite D call. The CDR3 is 11 residues long. Trimming took off 6 bases at V and 6 bases at J, with 7 bases between the two ends.

The rearrangement links TRBV12-3 or TRBV12-4 to TRBJ2-7; D is possibly TRBD1 or TRBD2 (5 bases each). V dropped 6 bases and J dropped 3 bases, with 9 bases sitting between them. The CDR3 consists of 12 residues. This chain's CDR3 is CASRGDFYEQYF. CDR3 in DNA: TGTGCCAGCAGGGGGGATTTCTACGAGCAGTACTTC.

The J gene is TRBJ2-3, the V gene TRBV20-1; 8 bases match TRBD1. Germline V gives CDR1 DFQATT, CDR2 SNEGSKA (reference sequence). After removal of 0 bases from V and 0 bases from J, the junction contained 14 bases not matched to a gene. CDR3 length: 19 amino acids. The CDR3: CSARDLYVGQGVSTDTQYF. CDR3 sequence (DNA): TGCAGTGCTAGAGATCTCTACGTTGGACAGGGCGTGAGCACAGATACGCAGTATTTT.

This clone was detected only a few times. The CDR3 DNA reads as TGTGCCAGCAGTTACAACGCCAGAGGACTAGCGGGAGGTCCCTACGAGCAGTACTTC. Its protein product is CASSYNARGLAGGPYEQYF. The chain links TRBV6-2 or TRBV6-3 to TRBJ2-7, with 14 bases aligning to TRBD2. Germline V CDR1 and CDR2: MNHEY, SVGEGT. The CDR3 length is 19 residues. The junction had 11 bases not matched to a gene; V was cut back by 2 bases and J by 2 bases.

Here the CDR3 DNA reads TGTGCCAGCAGCACCGCGGGACAGGGACCCTACGAGCAGTACTTC. This encodes CASSTAGQGPYEQYF. The chain has TRBV7-8 and TRBJ2-7, with 9 bases that match TRBD1. The CDR3 spans 15 residues. In germline, CDR1 is SGHVS, CDR2 FQNEAQ. V lost 5 bases to trimming and J lost 2 bases; unmatched junction nucleotides: 7.

The rearrangement links TRBV20-1 to TRBJ2-3, with 11 bases fitting TRBD2. Looked up from germline, CDR1 is DFQATT and CDR2 is SNEGSKA (reference sequence). CDR3 length equals 17 residues. V lost 1 base to trimming and J lost 6 bases; unmatched junction nucleotides: 12. The CDR3 loop reads CSARGCTSGGDSDTQYF. CDR3 bases: TGCAGTGCTAGAGGTTGTACTAGCGGGGGCGATTCGGATACGCAGTATTTT.

This clone rates as medium-sized. The chain is built from TRBV2 and TRBJ2-7; D remains ambiguous. V dropped 6 bases and J dropped 0 bases, with 12 bases sitting between them. This CDR3 region has 14 residues. CDR1 SNHLY and CDR2 FYNNEI come from the germline V gene. The CDR3, as DNA: TGTGCCAGCAGCGCCGTGGGTCGCTCCTACGAGCAGTACTTC. Translation: CASSAVGRSYEQYF.

This clone was seen only a few times. The chain links TRBV12-3 or TRBV12-4 to TRBJ2-7; D perhaps matches TRBD2 (6 bases). The CDR3 sequence is 13 residues long. Deletions cut 1 base from V and 6 bases from J, with 10 bases between. Here the CDR3 reads CASSLGDWGEQYF. The CDR3 DNA is TGTGCCAGCAGTTTAGGGGACTGGGGCGAGCAGTACTTC.

The genes are TRBV30 and TRBJ1-1; D not certain. The germline V gene encodes CDR1 GTSNPN and CDR2 SVGIG (reference sequence). The V and J ends lost 3 bases and 6 bases respectively, with 14 bases between them. This CDR3 spans 13 amino acids. The chain's CDR3 is CAWRDDPNSEAFF. CDR3 nucleotides: TGTGCCTGGAGAGACGACCCTAACTCTGAAGCTTTCTTT.

This clone qualifies as medium-sized. This sequence joins TRBV6-1 and TRBJ2-4; 15 nucleotides align to TRBD2. CDR1 MNHNS and CDR2 SASEGT come from the germline V gene. CDR3 size: 16 residues. The V gene end was trimmed by 3 bases and the J gene end by 7 bases; junction bases not matched to a gene: 4. In nucleotides, the CDR3 is TGTGCCAGCAGTGACGGGACTAGCGGGAGGTTGAACATTCAGTACTTC. Translation gives CASSDGTSGRLNIQYF.